One sample yielded the 20 T cell receptor beta chains listed below, sequenced in a study of cytomegalovirus exposure and HLA in healthy donors. Vbeta (60) and Jbeta (13) primers were used in the PCR. Repertoires were generated with immunoSEQ multiplex PCR, while TCRdb's copy carries only in-frame clones and drops some. The sample records 150,000 to 180,000 clones, 74% being singletons. Sequences were obtained from PBMCs. The receptors originated from a man aged 30 to 39 in good health and CMV-seronegative.

There are a few counts of this clone. The chain carries TRBV5-1 and TRBJ1-1, with 9 bases matching TRBD1. The CDR3 is 13 amino acids. Germline V gene lookup returns CDR1 SGHRS and CDR2 YFSETQ. J lost 7 bases, V lost 3 bases, and 4 bases had no gene match. DNA of the CDR3: TGCGCCAGCAGCTCGGGACAGGGCGGTGAAGCTTTCTTT. This gives the protein CASSSGQGGEAFF.

This clone occurred once. The chain links TRBV6-6 to TRBJ2-2, with TRBD2 as a possible D gene (6 bases). This CDR3 is built from 16 residues. Germline V gene sequence: CDR1 MNHNY, CDR2 SVGAGI (reference sequence). Trimming pared 6 bases from V and 5 bases from J, leaving 19 bases between. This chain's CDR3 is CASRTLGAGGTGELFF. The CDR3 region has the DNA TGTGCCAGCAGGACACTTGGGGCCGGAGGGACCGGGGAGCTGTTTTTT.

The chain combines TRBV15 with TRBJ2-3; TRBD2 matches at 8 bases. The CDR3 is made up of 15 amino acids. V trimming: 5 bases; J trimming: 7 bases; junction bases outside the gene matches: 11. Germline assignment: CDR1 LNHNV and CDR2 YYDKDF (reference sequence). The CDR3, as DNA: TGTGCCACCAGCGCGGGACTAGTGGCACAAAATACGCAGTATTTT. Protein product: CATSAGLVAQNTQYF.

CDR3 residues: CTGSQDQIRDRGEETQYF. DNA for the CDR3: TGCACCGGCAGCCAAGATCAGATCCGGGACAGGGGGGAAGAGACCCAGTACTTC. V is TRBV1 and J is TRBJ2-5; the D call of TRBD1 is as the table states it, not checked on the DNA. TRBV1 is deemed a pseudogene. CDR3 length: 18 residues.

The rearrangement joins TRBV15 to TRBJ2-5; D is perhaps TRBD1 (5 bases). V lost 5 bases, J lost 4 bases, and 17 bases lay in between. The CDR3 covers 15 residues. From germline, CDR1 is LNHNV and CDR2 YYDKDF (reference sequence). This chain's CDR3 is CATSPLGAVGETQYF. The DNA of the CDR3 is TGTGCCACCAGCCCACTTGGGGCGGTAGGAGAGACCCAGTACTTC.

This chain joins TRBV5-4 and TRBJ1-1, with 7 bases identical to TRBD1. The CDR3 is 14 residues long. The germline gives CDR1 SGHNT, CDR2 YYREEE (reference sequence). V shed 1 base and J 0 bases; nucleotides not matched to a gene: 0. CDR3 in amino acids: CASSLTGVNTEAFF. The CDR3 nucleotides read TGTGCCAGCAGCTTGACAGGGGTGAACACTGAAGCTTTCTTT.

The chain joins TRBV13 to TRBJ2-3; 10 bases fit TRBD1. Germline-derived CDR1 and CDR2 are PRHDT and FYEKMQ (reference sequence). Trimming cost V 5 bases and J 4 bases; bases outside gene matches: 6. The CDR3 is 15 residues long. CDR3 loop: CASSRDRGVADTQYF. CDR3 sequence (DNA): TGTGCCAGCAGCCGGGACAGGGGAGTCGCAGATACGCAGTATTTT.

V gene TRBV7-2 combines with J gene TRBJ1-5, with 8 nucleotides matching TRBD1. The V gene end was trimmed by 5 bases and the J gene end by 0 bases; junction bases not matched to a gene: 0. Germline CDR1 SGHTA, CDR2 FQGNSA. The CDR3 has 14 residues. CDR3: CASSGTGSNQPQHF. The CDR3 DNA is TGTGCCAGCAGCGGGACAGGTAGCAATCAGCCCCAGCATTTT.

The genes are TRBV28 and TRBJ1-4; D is ambiguous. This CDR3 contains 12 residues. Per germline, CDR1 MDHEN and CDR2 SYDVKM. V was shortened by 8 bases and J by 2 bases, with 6 bases between the two germline ends. CDR3 amino acids: CASDNTNEKLFF. CDR3 nucleotides: TGTGCCAGCGACAACACTAATGAAAAACTGTTTTTT.

The chain combines TRBV5-6 with TRBJ1-2, with D maybe TRBD1 (5 bases). With 0 bases removed from V and 4 bases from J, the gap between germline ends came to 22 bases. This CDR3 is built from 18 residues. Germline CDR1 and CDR2: SGHDT and YYEEEE. The CDR3 reads CASSLVHYSQGSLYGYTF. CDR3 in DNA: TGTGCCAGCAGCTTGGTTCACTACTCCCAGGGCTCCCTCTATGGCTACACCTTC.

This clone was counted between two and nine times. The chain carries TRBV29-1 and TRBJ2-3; 8 bases line up with TRBD1. Germline-derived CDR1 and CDR2 are SQVTM and ANQGSEA. The CDR3 loop spans 13 amino acids. Losses at the gene ends were 6 bases for V and 1 base for J; bases not matched to a gene: 3. CDR3 in DNA: TGCAGCGTCTGGGGACAGGGCACAGATACGCAGTATTTT. As protein: CSVWGQGTDTQYF.

This chain joins TRBV15 and TRBJ2-7; D may be TRBD1 (6 bases). The CDR3 is 14 residues long. Trimming took 2 bases from V and 4 from J, leaving 12 bases between them. The germline V gene encodes CDR1 LNHNV and CDR2 YYDKDF (reference sequence). CDR3 residues: CATSRYLQGYEQYF. In DNA, the CDR3 is TGTGCCACCAGCAGATACCTACAGGGATACGAGCAGTACTTC.

J is TRBJ2-7 and V is TRBV4-1, with 9 bases that match TRBD1. Germline loops: CDR1 MGHRA, CDR2 YSYEKL. The junction had 9 bases not matched to a gene; V was cut back by 4 bases and J by 2 bases. The CDR3 runs to 16 residues. CDR3 sequence: CASSRPTGTGTYEQYF. As DNA, the CDR3 is TGCGCCAGCAGCCGACCAACCGGGACAGGGACCTACGAGCAGTACTTC.

This chain connects TRBV5-8 to TRBJ2-7; 9 bases align to TRBD1. This CDR3 is built from 15 residues. Trimming removed 4 bases from V and 1 base from J; junction bases left unmatched: 6. Germline V gene data show CDR1 as SGHTS and CDR2 as YDEGEE. The DNA of the CDR3 is TGTGCCAGCAGCCGGACCGGGACAGGGTCCTACGAGCAGTACTTC. Translated, it gives CASSRTGTGSYEQYF.

The chain links TRBV4-3 to TRBJ1-3; D is undetermined. This CDR3 is 17 amino acids long. Trimming cost V 2 bases and J 2 bases, with 16 bases left between them. Germline CDR1 LGHNA, CDR2 YSLEER. DNA for the CDR3: TGCGCCAGCAGCCAAAACCCTCGGACCGGGACTGGAAACACCATATATTTT. This translates into CASSQNPRTGTGNTIYF.

The chain has TRBV25-1 and TRBJ2-7, with D unresolved. Trimming left V 3 bases short and J 3 bases short, with 12 bases between. This CDR3 is 14 amino acids long. Germline V gene lookup returns CDR1 MGHDK and CDR2 SYGVNS. The CDR3 protein is CASSDQSSSYEQYF. In DNA, the CDR3 is TGTGCCAGCAGTGACCAGTCTTCAAGCTACGAGCAGTACTTC.

The V and J genes are TRBV6-5 and TRBJ1-1; 8 bases are shared with TRBD1. CDR3 length equals 14 residues. Losses at the gene ends were 6 bases for V and 4 bases for J; bases not matched to a gene: 7. Germline V CDR1 and CDR2: MNHEY, SVGAGI. As DNA, the CDR3 is TGTGCCAGCAGGGGGCAGGGGGCCCTCACTGAAGCTTTCTTT. Translating it yields CASRGQGALTEAFF.

There are a few counts of this clone. Here the CDR3 DNA reads TGTGCCAGCAGTCGAAGTTTGGACAGTAACTATGGCTACACCTTC. Encoded protein: CASSRSLDSNYGYTF. The chain carries TRBV6-5 and TRBJ1-2; TRBD1 might be the D (6 bases). V lost 5 bases and J lost 1, with 14 bases in between. This CDR3 contains 15 residues. CDR1 MNHEY and CDR2 SVGAGI come from the germline V gene.

This chain joins TRBV5-4 and TRBJ1-1; 7 bases align to TRBD1. Germline assignment: CDR1 SGHNT and CDR2 YYREEE (reference sequence). This CDR3 region has 16 residues. V lost 0 bases to trimming and J lost 4 bases; unmatched junction nucleotides: 9. Here the CDR3 reads CASSLGQGTWGTEAFF. The DNA for the CDR3 is TGTGCCAGCAGCTTGGGACAGGGAACTTGGGGCACTGAAGCTTTCTTT.

The V gene is TRBV29-1, the J gene TRBJ2-2; D call uncertain. In germline, CDR1 is SQVTM, CDR2 ANQGSEA. This CDR3 has 14 amino acids. Trimming took 1 base from V and 1 from J, leaving 7 bases between them. Written as DNA, the CDR3 is TGCAGCGTTGAAGGCTCAGAGAACACCGGGGAGCTGTTTTTT. Translation gives CSVEGSENTGELFF.